The 10 T cell receptor beta chains presented below share a single source sample, sequenced in a study of technical replicates of blood from four donors. The table came from immunoSEQ multiplex PCR; TCRdb's copy has only in-frame clones and leaves some out. The profile shows around 16,000 clones, about 89% of them singletons. Sequenced: PBMCs. The receptors shown here come from a human donor in good health.

The chain is built from TRBV18 and TRBJ1-3; D might be TRBD1 (6 bases). Looked up from germline, CDR1 is KGHSH and CDR2 is LQKENI. The CDR3 length is 14 residues. The V and J ends lost 2 bases and 2 bases respectively, with 7 bases between them. The CDR3, as DNA: TGTGCCAGCTCACCATCAGGGGCTGGAAACACCATATATTTT. Translation: CASSPSGAGNTIYF.

The rearrangement links TRBV9 to TRBJ2-1; 10 bases line up with TRBD2. Germline V gene sequence: CDR1 SGDLS, CDR2 YYNGEE. V was pared by 0 bases and J by 9 bases, with 6 bases of the junction left unmatched. This CDR3 is 15 amino acids long. The CDR3 is CASSVALAGDSEQFF. In nucleotides, the CDR3 is TGTGCCAGCAGCGTAGCCCTAGCGGGAGATTCTGAGCAGTTCTTC.

The V gene is TRBV5-1, the J gene TRBJ1-3; TRBD1 matches 7 bases. The CDR3 sequence is 15 residues long. Germline CDR1 and CDR2: SGHRS and YFSETQ. The V segment lost 1 base and the J segment 4 bases; nucleotides outside the gene matches: 5. CDR3 in amino acids: CASSLNAGGGNTIYF. DNA for the CDR3: TGCGCCAGCAGCTTGAATGCAGGGGGAGGAAACACCATATATTTT. The whole variable domain, filled in from reference TRBV5-1 and TRBJ1-3, reads KAGVTQTPRYLIKTRGQQVTLSCSPISGHRSVSWYQQTPGQGLQFLFEYFSETQRNKGNFPGRFSGRQFSNSRSEMNVSTLELGDSALYLCASSLNAGGGNTIYFGEGSWLTVV.

CDR3 nucleotide sequence: TGTGCCAGTAGCCCAGGGGTTTCACCCCTCCACTTT. It is translated as CASSPGVSPLHF. The genes are TRBV19 and TRBJ1-6, with D possibly TRBD1 on 6 matching bases. V lost 6 bases to trimming and J lost 9 bases, with 9 bases between them. This CDR3 spans 12 amino acids. The germline V gene has CDR1 LNHDA and CDR2 SQIVND (reference sequence).

The chain combines TRBV19 with TRBJ1-2; 8 bases are shared with TRBD1. CDR1 and CDR2 (germline): LNHDA, SQIVND (reference sequence). The CDR3 is made up of 14 amino acids. V lost 6 bases to trimming and J lost 2 bases; unmatched junction nucleotides: 5. CDR3 sequence: CASRKDRVNYGYTF. The CDR3 bases are TGTGCCAGTAGGAAGGACAGGGTCAACTATGGCTACACCTTC.

This clone has a handful of counts. The chain recombines TRBV7-9 with TRBJ2-7, with 7 bases identical to TRBD1. The germline V gene has CDR1 SEHNR and CDR2 FQNEAQ (reference sequence). The CDR3 length is 15 residues. V was pared by 4 bases and J by 5 bases, with 11 bases of the junction left unmatched. Written as DNA, the CDR3 is TGTGCCAGCAGCTCCGGACAGGTCTCTCGGGACGAGCAGTACTTC. Translated: CASSSGQVSRDEQYF.

V gene TRBV6-5 combines with J gene TRBJ2-2; D gene uncertain. V shed 6 bases and J shed 0 bases, with 11 bases lying between them. The germline gives CDR1 MNHEY, CDR2 SVGAGI. CDR3 size: 15 residues. The CDR3 DNA reads TGTGCCAGCAGGTTTGGCTCCTCGAACACCGGGGAGCTGTTTTTT. Amino acid sequence: CASRFGSSNTGELFF.

This clone turned up a few times. The chain recombines TRBV27 with TRBJ2-7; D might be TRBD1 (6 bases). The CDR3 is 13 residues long. The germline V and J ends were trimmed by 5 bases and 0 bases, with 8 bases remaining between them. Germline V lookup: CDR1 MNHEY, CDR2 SMNVEV (reference sequence). This chain's CDR3 is CASSIRGSYEQYF. CDR3 DNA: TGTGCCAGCAGTATCAGGGGCTCCTACGAGCAGTACTTC.

The chain couples TRBV5-1 to TRBJ2-7, with TRBD1 matching 9 bases. Germline V gene sequence: CDR1 SGHRS, CDR2 YFSETQ. J lost 3 bases, V lost 4 bases, and 5 bases had no gene match. This CDR3 comprises 14 residues. The CDR3 DNA reads TGCGCCAGCAGCATCCGGGACAGGGACTACGAGCAGTACTTC. It yields the protein CASSIRDRDYEQYF.

The chain uses TRBV19 and TRBJ1-2; 7 bases align to TRBD1. The CDR3 length is 17 residues. After removal of 6 bases from V and 6 bases from J, the junction contained 19 bases not matched to a gene. The germline V gene encodes CDR1 LNHDA and CDR2 SQIVND (reference sequence). In DNA form, the CDR3 reads TGTGCCAGTAGACCGACAGGGTCAAACACATTCGGCCATGGCTACACCTTC. Translation gives CASRPTGSNTFGHGYTF.